This TCR beta chain was captured in a study of shared T cell receptors in the human thymus. TCRdb's copy holds only in-frame clones and misses some; the assay was immunoSEQ multiplex PCR. The table includes about 540,000 clones, approximately 80% detected once. J was trimmed by 7 bases and V by 3 bases; bases with no gene match: 10. The CDR3 runs to 16 residues. Germline V gene data show CDR1 as MGHDK and CDR2 as SYGVNS. These records were also assigned to another study, of human thymus T cells. That work contributes: Thymic and blood repertoires seemed to show skewed V and J gene use.

The TCR comes from a boy in the first two years of life with a congenital heart defect. The sample taken for sequencing was thymocytes. The chain carries TRBV25-1 and TRBJ2-4; TRBD2 agrees at 9 bases. The CDR3 DNA sequence: TGTGCCAGCAGTGAGCGGGGGGGGGCCTTACCGAACATTCAGTACTTC. Protein sequence: CASSERGGALPNIQYF.